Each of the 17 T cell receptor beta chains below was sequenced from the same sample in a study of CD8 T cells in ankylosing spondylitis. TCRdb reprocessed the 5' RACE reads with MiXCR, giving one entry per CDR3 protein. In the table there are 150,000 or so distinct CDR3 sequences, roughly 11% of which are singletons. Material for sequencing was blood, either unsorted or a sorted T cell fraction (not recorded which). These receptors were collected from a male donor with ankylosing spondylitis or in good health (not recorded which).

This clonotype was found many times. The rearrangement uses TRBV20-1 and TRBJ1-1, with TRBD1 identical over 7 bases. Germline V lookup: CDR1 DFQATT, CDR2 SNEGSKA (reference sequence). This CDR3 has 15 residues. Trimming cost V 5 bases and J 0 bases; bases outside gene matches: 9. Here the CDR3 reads CSAGSGRGMNTEAFF. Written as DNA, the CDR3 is TGCAGTGCTGGATCGGGCAGGGGGATGAACACTGAAGCTTTCTTT.

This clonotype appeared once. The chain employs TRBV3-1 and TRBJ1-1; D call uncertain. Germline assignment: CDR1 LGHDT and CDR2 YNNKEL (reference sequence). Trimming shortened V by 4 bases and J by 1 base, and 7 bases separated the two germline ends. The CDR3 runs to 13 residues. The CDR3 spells CASSRTRNTEAFF. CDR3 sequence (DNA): TGTGCCAGCAGCCGCACACGGAACACTGAAGCTTTCTTT.

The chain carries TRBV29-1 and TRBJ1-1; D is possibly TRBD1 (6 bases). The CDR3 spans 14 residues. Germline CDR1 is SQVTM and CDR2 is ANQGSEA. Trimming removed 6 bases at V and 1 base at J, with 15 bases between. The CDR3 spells CSVWTVSRNTEAFF. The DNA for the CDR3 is TGCAGCGTATGGACAGTTTCGAGGAACACTGAAGCTTTCTTT. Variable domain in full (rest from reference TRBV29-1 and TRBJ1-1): SAVISQKPSRDICQRGTSLTIQCQVDSQVTMMFWYRQQPGQSLTLIATANQGSEATYESGFVIDKFPISRPNLTFSTLTVSNMSPEDSSIYLCSVWTVSRNTEAFFGQGTRLTVV.

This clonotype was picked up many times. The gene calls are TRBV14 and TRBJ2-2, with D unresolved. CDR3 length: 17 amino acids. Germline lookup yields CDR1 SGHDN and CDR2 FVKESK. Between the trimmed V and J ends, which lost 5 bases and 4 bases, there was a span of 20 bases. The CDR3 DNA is TGTGCCAGCAGCGAACTCAACCGGGCCTCAGGCACCGGGGAGCTGTTTTTT. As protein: CASSELNRASGTGELFF. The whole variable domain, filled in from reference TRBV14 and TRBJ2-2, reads EAGVTQFPSHSVIEKGQTVTLRCDPISGHDNLYWYRRVMGKEIKFLLHFVKESKQDESGMPNNRFLAERTGGTYSTLKVQPAELEDSGVYFCASSELNRASGTGELFFGEGSRLTVL.

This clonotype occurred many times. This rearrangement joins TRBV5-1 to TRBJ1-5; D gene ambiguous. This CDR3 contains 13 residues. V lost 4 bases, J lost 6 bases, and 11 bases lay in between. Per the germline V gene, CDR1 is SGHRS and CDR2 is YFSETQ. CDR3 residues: CASSLSMGQPQHF. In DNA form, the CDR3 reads TGCGCCAGCAGCCTCTCTATGGGTCAGCCCCAGCATTTT.

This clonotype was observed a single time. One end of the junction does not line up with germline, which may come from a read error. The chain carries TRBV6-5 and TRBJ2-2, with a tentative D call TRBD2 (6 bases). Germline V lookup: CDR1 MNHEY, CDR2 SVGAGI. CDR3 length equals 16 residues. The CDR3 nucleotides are TGTGCCAGCGGTTACGGGGGACTGTCGAACACCGGGGAGCCGTTTTTT. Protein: CASGYGGLSNTGEPFF.

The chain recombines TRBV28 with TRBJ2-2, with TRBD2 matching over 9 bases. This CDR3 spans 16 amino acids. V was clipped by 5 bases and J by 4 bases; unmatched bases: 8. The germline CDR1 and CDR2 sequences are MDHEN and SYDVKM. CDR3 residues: CASSPQGLALTGELFF. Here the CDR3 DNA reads TGTGCCAGCAGTCCCCAAGGACTAGCGCTCACCGGGGAGCTGTTTTTT.

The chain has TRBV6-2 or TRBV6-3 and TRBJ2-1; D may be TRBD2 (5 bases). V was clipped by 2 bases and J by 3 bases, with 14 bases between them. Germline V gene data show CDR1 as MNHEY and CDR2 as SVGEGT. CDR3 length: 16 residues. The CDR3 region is CASSYRESGFYNEQFF. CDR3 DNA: TGTGCCAGCAGTTACCGGGAAAGCGGTTTCTACAATGAGCAGTTCTTC.

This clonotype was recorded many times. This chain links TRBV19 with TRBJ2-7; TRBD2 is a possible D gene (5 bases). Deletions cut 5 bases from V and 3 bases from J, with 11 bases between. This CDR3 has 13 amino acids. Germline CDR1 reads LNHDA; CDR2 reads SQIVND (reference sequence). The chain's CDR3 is CASSPSGVYEQYF. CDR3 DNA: TGTGCCAGTAGTCCGAGCGGCGTCTACGAGCAGTACTTC.

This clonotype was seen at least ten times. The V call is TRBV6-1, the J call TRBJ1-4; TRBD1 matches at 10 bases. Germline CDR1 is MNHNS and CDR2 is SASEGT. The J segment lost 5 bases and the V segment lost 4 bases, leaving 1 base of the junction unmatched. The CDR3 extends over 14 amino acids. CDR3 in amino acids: CASSVGQGNEKLFF. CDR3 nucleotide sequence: TGTGCCAGCAGTGTGGGACAGGGGAATGAAAAACTGTTTTTT.

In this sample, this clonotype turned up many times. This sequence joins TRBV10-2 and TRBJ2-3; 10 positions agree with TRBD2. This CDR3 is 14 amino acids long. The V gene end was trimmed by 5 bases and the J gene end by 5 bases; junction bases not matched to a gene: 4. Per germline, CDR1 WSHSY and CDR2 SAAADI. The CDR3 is CASSKSGREDTQYF. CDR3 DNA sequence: TGCGCCAGCAGTAAAAGCGGGAGGGAAGATACGCAGTATTTT.

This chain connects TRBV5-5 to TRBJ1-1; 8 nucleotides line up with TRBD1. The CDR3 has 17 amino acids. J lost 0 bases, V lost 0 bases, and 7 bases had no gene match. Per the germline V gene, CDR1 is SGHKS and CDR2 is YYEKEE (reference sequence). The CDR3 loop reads CASSLAATGELNTEAFF. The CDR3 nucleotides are TGTGCCAGCAGCTTGGCCGCGACAGGGGAGTTGAACACTGAAGCTTTCTTT.

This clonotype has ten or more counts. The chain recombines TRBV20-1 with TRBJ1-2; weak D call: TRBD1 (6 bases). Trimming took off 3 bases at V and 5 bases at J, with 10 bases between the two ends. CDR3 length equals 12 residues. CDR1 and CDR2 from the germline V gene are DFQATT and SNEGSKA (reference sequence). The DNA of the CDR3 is TGCAGTGCTAGTCGACAGGCTTATGGCTACACCTTC. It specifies CSASRQAYGYTF.

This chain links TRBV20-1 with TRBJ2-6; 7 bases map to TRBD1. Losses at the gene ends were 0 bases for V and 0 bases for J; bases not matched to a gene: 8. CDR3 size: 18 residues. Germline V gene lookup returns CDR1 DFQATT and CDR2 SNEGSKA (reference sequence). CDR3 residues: CSARDWRQGSSGANVLTF. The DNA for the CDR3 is TGCAGTGCTAGAGATTGGAGACAGGGCTCCTCTGGGGCCAACGTCCTGACTTTC.

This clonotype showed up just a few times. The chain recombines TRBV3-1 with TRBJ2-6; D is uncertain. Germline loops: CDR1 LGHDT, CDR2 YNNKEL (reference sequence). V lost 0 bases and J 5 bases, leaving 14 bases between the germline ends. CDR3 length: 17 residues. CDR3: CASSQDSSTVRANVLTF. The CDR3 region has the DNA TGTGCCAGCAGCCAAGATAGTAGTACAGTGAGGGCCAACGTCCTGACTTTC.

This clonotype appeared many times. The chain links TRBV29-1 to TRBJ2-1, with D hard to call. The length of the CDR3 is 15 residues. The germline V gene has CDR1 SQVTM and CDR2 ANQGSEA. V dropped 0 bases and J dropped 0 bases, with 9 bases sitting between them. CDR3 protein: CSVEDDQSSYNEQFF. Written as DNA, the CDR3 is TGCAGCGTTGAAGATGACCAGAGCTCCTACAATGAGCAGTTCTTC.

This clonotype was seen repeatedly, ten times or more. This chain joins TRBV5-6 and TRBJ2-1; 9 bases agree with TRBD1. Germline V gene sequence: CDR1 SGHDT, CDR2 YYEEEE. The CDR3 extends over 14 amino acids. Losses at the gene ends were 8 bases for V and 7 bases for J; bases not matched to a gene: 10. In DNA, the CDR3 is TGTGCCAGTAACGGAGGGACAGGGAGGAATGAGCAGTTCTTC. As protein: CASNGGTGRNEQFF. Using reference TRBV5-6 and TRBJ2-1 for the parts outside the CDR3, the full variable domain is DAGVTQSPTHLIKTRGQQVTLRCSPKSGHDTVSWYQQALGQGPQFIFQYYEEEERQRGNFPDRFSGHQFPNYSSELNVNALLLGDSALYLCASNGGTGRNEQFFGPGTRLTVL.